The clone carrying this T cell receptor beta chain appeared a single time. This sample stems from a study of blood T cell repertoires in COVID-19. V was trimmed by 5 bases and J by 2 bases, leaving 10 bases between them. CDR1 and CDR2 from the germline V gene are SGHRS and YFSETQ. The CDR3 is made up of 14 amino acids. This table comes from immunoSEQ multiplex PCR, and its TCRdb copy is limited to in-frame clones, with some not included. The table records 360,000 or so clones, approximately 89% of them present only once. Enrollment of patients from Seattle took place during active infection, with longitudinal follow-up.

The receptor's source is a woman aged 60-75 years with COVID-19, enrolled during active disease. The sample consisted of peripheral blood. The rearrangement joins TRBV5-1 to TRBJ1-4; weak D call: TRBD1 (6 bases). The CDR3 DNA reads as TGCGCCAGCAGTACAGGGTCCACTAATGAAAAACTGTTTTTT. It specifies CASSTGSTNEKLFF.